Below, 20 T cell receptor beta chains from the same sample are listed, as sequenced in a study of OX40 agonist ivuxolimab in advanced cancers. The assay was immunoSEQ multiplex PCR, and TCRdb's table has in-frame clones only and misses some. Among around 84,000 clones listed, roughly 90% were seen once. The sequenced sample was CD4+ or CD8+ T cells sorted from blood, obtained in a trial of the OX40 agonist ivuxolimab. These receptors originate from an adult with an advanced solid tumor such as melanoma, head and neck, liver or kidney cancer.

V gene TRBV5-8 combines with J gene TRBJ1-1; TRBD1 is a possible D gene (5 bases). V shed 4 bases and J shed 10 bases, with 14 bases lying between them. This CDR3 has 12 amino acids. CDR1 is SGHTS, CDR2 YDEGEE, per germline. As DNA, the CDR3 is TGTGCCAGCAGCCAACGGAGGGACGGAGCTTTCTTT. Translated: CASSQRRDGAFF. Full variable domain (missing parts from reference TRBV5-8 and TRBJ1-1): EAGVTQSPTHLIKTRGQQATLRCSPISGHTSVYWYQQALGLGLQFLLWYDEGEERNRGNFPPRFSGRQFPNYSSELNVNALELEDSALYLCASSQRRDGAFFGQGTRLTVV.

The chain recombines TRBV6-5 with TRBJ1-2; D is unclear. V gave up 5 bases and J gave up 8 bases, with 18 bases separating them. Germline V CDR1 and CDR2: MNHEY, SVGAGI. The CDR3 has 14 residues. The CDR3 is CASSKSGEWYGYTF. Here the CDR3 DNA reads TGTGCCAGCAGTAAGTCCGGGGAATGGTACGGCTACACCTTC.

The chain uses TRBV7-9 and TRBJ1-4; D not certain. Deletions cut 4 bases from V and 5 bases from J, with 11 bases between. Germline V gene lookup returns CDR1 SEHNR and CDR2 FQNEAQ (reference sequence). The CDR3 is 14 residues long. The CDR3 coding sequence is TGTGCCAGCAGCTCAGAGACAATAAATGAAAAACTGTTTTTT. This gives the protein CASSSETINEKLFF.

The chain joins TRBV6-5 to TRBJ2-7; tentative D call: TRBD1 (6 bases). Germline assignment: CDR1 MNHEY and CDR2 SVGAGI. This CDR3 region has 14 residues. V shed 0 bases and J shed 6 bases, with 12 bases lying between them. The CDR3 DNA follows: TGTGCCAGCAGTTACTCGAGACAGGCACCCGAGCAGTACTTC. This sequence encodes CASSYSRQAPEQYF.

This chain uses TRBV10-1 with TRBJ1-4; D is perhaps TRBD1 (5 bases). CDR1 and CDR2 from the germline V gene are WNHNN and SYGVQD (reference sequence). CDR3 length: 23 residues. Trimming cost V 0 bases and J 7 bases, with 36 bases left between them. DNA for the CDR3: TGCGCCAGCAGTGAGTCTTACGGCAGGACTGGGTTAATTGCAGAGGGGCGACTTGAAAAACTGTTTTTT. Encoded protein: CASSESYGRTGLIAEGRLEKLFF.

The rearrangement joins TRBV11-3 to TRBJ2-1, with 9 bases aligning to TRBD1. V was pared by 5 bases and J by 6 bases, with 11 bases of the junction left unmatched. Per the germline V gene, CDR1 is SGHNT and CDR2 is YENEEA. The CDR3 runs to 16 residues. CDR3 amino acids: CASSPDRTGVLNEQFF. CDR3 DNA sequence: TGTGCCAGCAGCCCAGATAGGACAGGGGTCCTCAATGAGCAGTTCTTC.

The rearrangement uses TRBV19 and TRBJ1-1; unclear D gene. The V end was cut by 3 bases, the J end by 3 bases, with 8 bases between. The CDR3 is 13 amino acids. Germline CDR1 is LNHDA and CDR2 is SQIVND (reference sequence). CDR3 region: CASSMLRYTEAFF. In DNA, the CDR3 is TGTGCCAGTAGTATGCTCAGGTACACTGAAGCTTTCTTT.

The CDR3 spells CASSSLMNTEAFF. CDR3 nucleotide sequence: TGTGCCAGCAGCTCCCTTATGAACACTGAAGCTTTCTTT. V usage is TRBV11-3 and J usage is TRBJ1-1; D remains ambiguous. V was shortened by 4 bases and J by 0 bases, with 6 bases between the two germline ends. CDR3 length: 13 residues. Germline V gene lookup returns CDR1 SGHNT and CDR2 YENEEA.

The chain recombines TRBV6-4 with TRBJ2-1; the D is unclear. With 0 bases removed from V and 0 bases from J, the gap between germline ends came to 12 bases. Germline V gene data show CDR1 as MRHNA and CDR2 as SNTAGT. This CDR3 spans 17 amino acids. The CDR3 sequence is CASSDSFSTFSYNEQFF. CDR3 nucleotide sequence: TGTGCCAGCAGTGACTCGTTTAGCACATTCTCCTACAATGAGCAGTTCTTC.

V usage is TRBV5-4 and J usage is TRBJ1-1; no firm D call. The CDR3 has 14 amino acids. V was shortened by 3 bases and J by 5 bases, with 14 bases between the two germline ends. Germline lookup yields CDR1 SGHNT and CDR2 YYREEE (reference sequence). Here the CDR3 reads CASSSRGIGTEAFF. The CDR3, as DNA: TGTGCCAGCAGCTCCCGAGGGATTGGTACTGAAGCTTTCTTT.

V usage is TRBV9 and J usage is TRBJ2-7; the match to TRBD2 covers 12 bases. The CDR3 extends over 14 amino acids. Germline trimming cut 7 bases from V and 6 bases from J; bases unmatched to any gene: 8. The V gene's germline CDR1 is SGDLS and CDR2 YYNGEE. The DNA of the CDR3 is TGTGCCAGCGGGGAGACTAGCGGGAGCCCCGAGCAGTACTTC. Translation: CASGETSGSPEQYF. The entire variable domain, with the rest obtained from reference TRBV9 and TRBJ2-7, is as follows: DSGVTQTPKHLITATGQRVTLRCSPRSGDLSVYWYQQSLDQGLQFLIQYYNGEERAKGNILERFSAQQFPDLHSELNLSSLELGDSALYFCASGETSGSPEQYFGPGTRLTVT.

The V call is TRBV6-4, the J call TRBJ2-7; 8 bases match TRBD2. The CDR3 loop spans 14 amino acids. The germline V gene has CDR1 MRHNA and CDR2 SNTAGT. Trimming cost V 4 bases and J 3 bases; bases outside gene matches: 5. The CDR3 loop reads CASSAREGNYEQYF. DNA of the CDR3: TGTGCCAGCAGTGCTCGGGAGGGGAACTACGAGCAGTACTTC.

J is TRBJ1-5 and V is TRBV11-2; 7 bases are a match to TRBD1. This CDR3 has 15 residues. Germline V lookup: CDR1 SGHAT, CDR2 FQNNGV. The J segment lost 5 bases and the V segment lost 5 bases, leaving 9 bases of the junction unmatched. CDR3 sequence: CASSQTGTLDQPQHF. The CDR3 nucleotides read TGTGCCAGCAGCCAGACAGGGACATTAGATCAGCCCCAGCATTTT.

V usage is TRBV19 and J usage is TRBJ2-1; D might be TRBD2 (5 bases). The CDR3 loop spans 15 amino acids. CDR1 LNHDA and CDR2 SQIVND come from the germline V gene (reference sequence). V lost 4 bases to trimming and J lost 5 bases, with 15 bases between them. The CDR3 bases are TGTGCCAGTAGTAGGTCGGCGGGTGACCACAATGAGCAGTTCTTC. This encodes CASSRSAGDHNEQFF.

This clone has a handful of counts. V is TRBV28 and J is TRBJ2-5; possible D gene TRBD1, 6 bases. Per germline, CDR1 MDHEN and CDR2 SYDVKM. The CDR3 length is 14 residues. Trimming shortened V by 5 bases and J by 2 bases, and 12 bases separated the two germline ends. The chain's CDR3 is CASSETGEQETQYF. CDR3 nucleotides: TGTGCCAGCAGTGAGACAGGAGAGCAAGAGACCCAGTACTTC.

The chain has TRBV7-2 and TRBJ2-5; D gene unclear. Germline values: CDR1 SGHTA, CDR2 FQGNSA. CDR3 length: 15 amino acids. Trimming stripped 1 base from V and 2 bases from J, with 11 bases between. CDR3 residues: CASSLVLANQETQYF. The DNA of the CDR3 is TGTGCCAGCAGCTTAGTTTTGGCAAATCAAGAGACCCAGTACTTC.

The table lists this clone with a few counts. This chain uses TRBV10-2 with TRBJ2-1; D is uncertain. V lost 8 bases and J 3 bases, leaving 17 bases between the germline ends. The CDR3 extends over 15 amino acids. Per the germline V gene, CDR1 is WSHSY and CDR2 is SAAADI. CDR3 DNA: TGCGCCAGCCATCCCGGACGCCTTGGCTACAATGAGCAGTTCTTC. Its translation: CASHPGRLGYNEQFF.

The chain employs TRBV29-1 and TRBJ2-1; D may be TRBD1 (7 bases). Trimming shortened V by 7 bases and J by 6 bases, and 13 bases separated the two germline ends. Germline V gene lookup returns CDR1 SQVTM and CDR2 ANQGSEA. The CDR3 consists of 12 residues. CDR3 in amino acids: CSGGDRLNEQFF. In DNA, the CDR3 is TGCAGCGGGGGGGACAGACTCAATGAGCAGTTCTTC.

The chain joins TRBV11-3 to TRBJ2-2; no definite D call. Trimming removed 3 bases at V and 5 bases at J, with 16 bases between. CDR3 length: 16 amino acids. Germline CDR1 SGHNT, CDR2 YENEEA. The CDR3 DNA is TGTGCCAGCAGCTTGTACATCGTCCAACTTACCGGGGAGCTGTTTTTT. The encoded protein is CASSLYIVQLTGELFF.

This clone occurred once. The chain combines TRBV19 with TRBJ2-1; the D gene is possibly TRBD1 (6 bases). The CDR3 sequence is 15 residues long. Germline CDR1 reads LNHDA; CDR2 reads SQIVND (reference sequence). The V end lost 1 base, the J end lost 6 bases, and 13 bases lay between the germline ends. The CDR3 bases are TGTGCCAGTAGTATAGTGGGGGCCACCTTCAATGAGCAGTTCTTC. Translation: CASSIVGATFNEQFF.